A single sample gave rise to the 30 T cell receptor beta chains below, sequenced in a study of blood T cell repertoires in COVID-19 (TCRdb year 2020). The library was generated by the immunoSEQ multiplex PCR assay. TCRdb mirrors the immuneACCESS table, restricted to in-frame sequences. Some clones are absent from its copies; in checked studies, under half trace to an unresolved V gene, and the reason for the others is unknown. The sample table contains 90,000 or so clones; only one count was recorded for under 90% of them. About 3.7% of the sample lies in the top ten. Sample: peripheral blood. The receptors come from a woman between 70 and 85 years old with acute or convalescent COVID-19.

The chain links TRBV4-1 to TRBJ1-4, with 7 bases identical to TRBD1. Looked up from germline, CDR1 is MGHRA and CDR2 is YSYEKL. J was trimmed by 13 bases and V by 2 bases; bases with no gene match: 19. The CDR3 is 17 amino acids. As DNA, the CDR3 is TGCGCCAGCAGCCAACCCGAGAGGGGGCCAGCGGGGGTTGGACTGTTTTTT. Residues: CASSQPERGPAGVGLFF.

The chain joins TRBV6-5 to TRBJ1-1; D unresolved. The V gene lost 6 bases and the J gene lost 1 base, with 9 bases spanning the gap. The CDR3 has 13 residues. Germline CDR1 is MNHEY and CDR2 is SVGAGI. CDR3 in amino acids: CASSLTENTEAFF. CDR3 in DNA: TGTGCCAGCAGCCTTACAGAGAACACTGAAGCTTTCTTT.

The chain recombines TRBV11-2 with TRBJ1-1, with D hard to call. Germline lookup yields CDR1 SGHAT and CDR2 FQNNGV. This CDR3 is built from 15 residues. Trimming took off 5 bases at V and 4 bases at J, with 17 bases between the two ends. CDR3 protein: CASSPAYGEGTEAFF. The CDR3 nucleotides read TGTGCCAGCAGCCCTGCCTACGGGGAGGGCACTGAAGCTTTCTTT.

This chain uses TRBV7-2 with TRBJ2-3; D remains unclear. With 5 bases removed from V and 1 base from J, the gap between germline ends came to 13 bases. This CDR3 spans 15 amino acids. CDR1 and CDR2 from the germline V gene are SGHTA and FQGNSA. The CDR3 region has the DNA TGTGCCAGCAGCCCCCGCACAAGTGGCACAGATACGCAGTATTTT. This encodes CASSPRTSGTDTQYF.

V usage is TRBV19 and J usage is TRBJ2-5; 11 positions agree with TRBD1. Germline V gives CDR1 LNHDA, CDR2 SQIVND (reference sequence). The CDR3 is made up of 16 amino acids. Trimming cost V 1 base and J 3 bases; bases outside gene matches: 4. CDR3 protein: CASSIGRDRGKETQYF. CDR3 sequence (DNA): TGTGCCAGTAGTATAGGGAGGGACAGGGGGAAAGAGACCCAGTACTTC.

The chain recombines TRBV5-5 with TRBJ2-5; TRBD1 agrees at 9 bases. This CDR3 contains 13 residues. Germline CDR1 SGHKS, CDR2 YYEKEE (reference sequence). Germline trimming cut 3 bases from V and 3 bases from J; bases unmatched to any gene: 0. The DNA of the CDR3 is TGTGCCAGCAGCTGGACAGGGGAAGAGACCCAGTACTTC. As protein: CASSWTGEETQYF.

This CDR3 reads CASSLGDRGSVTDTQYF. DNA for the CDR3: TGCGCCAGCAGCTTGGGAGACAGGGGTTCGGTCACAGATACGCAGTATTTT. The chain couples TRBV5-1 to TRBJ2-3; 8 bases match TRBD1. Germline V gene sequence: CDR1 SGHRS, CDR2 YFSETQ. The CDR3 spans 17 residues. Unmatched junction bases numbered 8, after V lost 0 bases and J lost 2 bases.

The chain recombines TRBV19 with TRBJ1-2; maybe TRBD1 (5 bases). The CDR3 is made up of 12 amino acids. V lost 4 bases and J lost 4, with 7 bases in between. Per the germline V gene, CDR1 is LNHDA and CDR2 is SQIVND (reference sequence). In DNA form, the CDR3 reads TGTGCCAGTAGTAGGACAAGCTATGGCTACACCTTC. Its translation is CASSRTSYGYTF.

This clone occurred a few times. V and J are TRBV3-1 (or the pseudogene TRBV3-2) and TRBJ2-5; 11 bases match TRBD2. The CDR3 spans 19 residues. V was clipped by 1 base and J by 5 bases; unmatched bases: 15. The germline CDR1 and CDR2 sequences are LGHDT and YNNKEL (reference sequence). The CDR3 DNA sequence: TGTGCCAGCAGCCAAGTTGGTACTAGCGGGGGCGCACGGTGGGAGACCCAGTACTTC. Translating it yields CASSQVGTSGGARWETQYF.

The rearrangement links TRBV9 to TRBJ2-4; no definite D call. V gave up 0 bases and J gave up 9 bases, with 19 bases separating them. The germline gives CDR1 SGDLS, CDR2 YYNGEE. The CDR3 is 16 residues long. CDR3 nucleotides: TGTGCCAGCAGCGTAGAACCAGTTGCCGGATCAGGCATTCAGTACTTC. Its translation: CASSVEPVAGSGIQYF.

This chain uses TRBV25-1 with TRBJ1-1; 10 bases are a match to TRBD1. The V and J ends lost 7 bases and 4 bases, in that order; junction bases with no gene match: 6. Germline V gene sequence: CDR1 MGHDK, CDR2 SYGVNS. This CDR3 comprises 14 residues. The CDR3 DNA is TGTGCCAGCACCCATCGGGACAGGGGCACTGAAGCTTTCTTT. It is translated as CASTHRDRGTEAFF.

This rearrangement joins TRBV19 to TRBJ1-4; 7 bases match TRBD1. V shed 5 bases, J shed 11 bases, and the junction held 14 bases outside the gene matches. The CDR3 runs 15 residues. Per the germline V gene, CDR1 is LNHDA and CDR2 is SQIVND (reference sequence). CDR3 sequence reads: CASSARTGQLDKLFF. The CDR3 coding sequence is TGTGCCAGTAGTGCACGGACAGGCCAGCTAGATAAACTGTTTTTT.

This chain links TRBV5-4 with TRBJ2-5, with 15 nucleotides matching TRBD2. V shed 5 bases and J 1 base; nucleotides not matched to a gene: 9. The germline V gene has CDR1 SGHNT and CDR2 YYREEE (reference sequence). The CDR3 consists of 18 residues. The CDR3: CASRQRGLAGGGQETQYF. The CDR3, as DNA: TGTGCCAGCAGACAGAGAGGACTAGCGGGAGGGGGCCAAGAGACCCAGTACTTC.

The chain recombines TRBV30 with TRBJ2-3, with D possibly TRBD2 on 6 matching bases. Trimming cost V 4 bases and J 3 bases, with 17 bases left between them. The length of the CDR3 is 15 residues. The germline V gene encodes CDR1 GTSNPN and CDR2 SVGIG (reference sequence). CDR3 loop: CAWTLLAIPTDTQYF. The CDR3, as DNA: TGTGCCTGGACCCTACTAGCTATCCCGACAGATACGCAGTATTTT. Variable domain in full (rest from reference TRBV30 and TRBJ2-3): SQTIHQWPATLVQPVGSPLSLECTVEGTSNPNLYWYRQAAGRGLQLLFYSVGIGQISSEVPQNLSASRPQDRQFILSSKKLLLSDSGFYLCAWTLLAIPTDTQYFGPGTRLTVL.

This chain uses TRBV10-2 with TRBJ2-1, with D possibly matching TRBD2 (7 bases). Trimming removed 3 bases from V and 7 bases from J, with 16 bases in between. The CDR3 extends over 15 amino acids. Germline loops: CDR1 WSHSY, CDR2 SAAADI. The CDR3 sequence: CASSDSGGAMNEQFF. The CDR3 DNA reads as TGCGCCAGCAGTGATTCTGGGGGGGCGATGAATGAGCAGTTCTTC.

As to this clone: Additional DNA sequences in this sample encode the identical CDR3. The chain links TRBV12-3 or TRBV12-4 to TRBJ1-1; D gene uncertain. V was cut by 3 bases and J by 1 base, with 6 bases left in between. This CDR3 region has 13 residues. CDR3 region: CASSFSRNTEAFF. In DNA, the CDR3 is TGTGCCAGCAGTTTTAGTCGGAACACTGAAGCTTTCTTT.

The genes are TRBV27 and TRBJ1-1, with D perhaps matching TRBD1 (6 bases). The germline gives CDR1 MNHEY, CDR2 SMNVEV (reference sequence). Trimming stripped 3 bases from V and 4 bases from J, with 21 bases between. The CDR3 covers 17 residues. In DNA form, the CDR3 reads TGTGCCAGCAGTTTGCGGACAGTTGGGAGGGCGGTCACTGAAGCTTTCTTT. The encoded protein is CASSLRTVGRAVTEAFF.

The chain links TRBV19 to TRBJ1-3; D is unresolved. V was pared by 1 base and J by 1 base, with 8 bases between. In germline, CDR1 is LNHDA, CDR2 SQIVND (reference sequence). The CDR3 is 15 residues long. CDR3 amino acids: CASSIVRRSGNTIYF. CDR3 DNA sequence: TGTGCCAGTAGTATAGTCCGGCGGTCTGGAAACACCATATATTTT.

J is TRBJ2-3 and V is TRBV5-1, with TRBD1 identical over 8 bases. Germline V gene data show CDR1 as SGHRS and CDR2 as YFSETQ. CDR3 size: 14 residues. Unmatched junction bases numbered 4, after V lost 3 bases and J lost 4 bases. The CDR3 protein is CASSSAGGADTQYF. The CDR3, as DNA: TGCGCCAGCAGCTCCGCAGGGGGCGCAGATACGCAGTATTTT.

The chain has TRBV11-2 and TRBJ2-1; 8 bases match TRBD2. The CDR3 runs to 16 residues. V lost 0 bases to trimming and J lost 5 bases; unmatched junction nucleotides: 6. The germline CDR1 and CDR2 sequences are SGHAT and FQNNGV. The CDR3 spells CASSLEFAGGHNEQFF. The CDR3 region has the DNA TGTGCCAGCAGCTTAGAATTCGCGGGGGGTCACAATGAGCAGTTCTTC.

This rearrangement joins TRBV19 to TRBJ2-1; 12 bases are shared with TRBD2. The length of the CDR3 is 16 residues. J lost 8 bases, V lost 5 bases, and 10 bases had no gene match. The germline V gene has CDR1 LNHDA and CDR2 SQIVND (reference sequence). The chain's CDR3 is CASSARTSGIFDEQFF. In DNA form, the CDR3 reads TGTGCCAGTAGTGCAAGGACTAGCGGGATTTTCGATGAGCAGTTCTTC.

The rearrangement uses TRBV13 and TRBJ1-1, with no clear D. This CDR3 is 14 amino acids long. Germline V gives CDR1 PRHDT, CDR2 FYEKMQ (reference sequence). The germline V and J ends were trimmed by 1 base and 6 bases, with 12 bases remaining between them. The DNA for the CDR3 is TGTGCCAGCAGCTTAGCCGCAGGCATCCCTGAAGCTTTCTTT. It yields the protein CASSLAAGIPEAFF.

This sequence joins TRBV28 and TRBJ1-6, with D uncertain. CDR1 is MDHEN, CDR2 SYDVKM, per germline. Trimming stripped 4 bases from V and 14 bases from J, with 15 bases between. This CDR3 is 13 amino acids long. DNA of the CDR3: TGTGCCAGCAGTTCCCGGACCCCCGGGGCCCTCCACTTT. Protein product: CASSSRTPGALHF.

The chain links TRBV3-1 (or the pseudogene TRBV3-2) to TRBJ2-3; 9 bases are a match to TRBD2. V lost 4 bases and J lost 3; bases outside the gene matches: 2. This CDR3 has 14 residues. Germline V lookup: CDR1 LGHDT, CDR2 YNNKEL (reference sequence). CDR3 residues: CASSLSGGTDTQYF. In DNA, the CDR3 is TGTGCCAGCAGCCTGAGCGGGGGGACAGATACGCAGTATTTT.

V and J are TRBV10-1 and TRBJ1-6; a possible D gene is TRBD1 (5 bases). CDR3 length: 12 residues. Trimming took 4 bases from V and 7 from J, leaving 5 bases between them. Per germline, CDR1 WNHNN and CDR2 SYGVQD (reference sequence). CDR3 loop: CASSAGNSPLHF. The CDR3 nucleotides read TGCGCCAGCAGTGCAGGGAATTCACCCCTCCACTTT.

This clone has just a few counts. The chain recombines TRBV19 with TRBJ1-2, with a tentative D call TRBD1 (6 bases). This CDR3 contains 14 residues. V lost 6 bases, J lost 7 bases, and 18 bases lay in between. CDR1 LNHDA and CDR2 SQIVND come from the germline V gene (reference sequence). The CDR3 region is CASRRPGEGGGYTF. The CDR3 DNA follows: TGTGCCAGTAGGAGGCCAGGGGAGGGAGGTGGCTACACCTTC.

The CDR3 region is CASSRDSRTDTQYF. CDR3 nucleotide sequence: TGCGCCAGCAGCAGGGACAGTCGCACAGATACGCAGTATTTT. V usage is TRBV5-1 and J usage is TRBJ2-3, with TRBD1 matching 7 bases. J gave up 1 base and V 4 bases, and 3 bases lay outside the gene matches. The CDR3 contains 14 residues. Germline values: CDR1 SGHRS, CDR2 YFSETQ. Together with reference TRBV5-1 and TRBJ2-3, the CDR3 gives the full variable domain: KAGVTQTPRYLIKTRGQQVTLSCSPISGHRSVSWYQQTPGQGLQFLFEYFSETQRNKGNFPGRFSGRQFSNSRSEMNVSTLELGDSALYLCASSRDSRTDTQYFGPGTRLTVL.

This sequence joins TRBV7-2 and TRBJ2-1; 13 positions agree with TRBD2. This CDR3 has 16 residues. Germline V CDR1 and CDR2: SGHTA, FQGNSA. With 5 bases clipped from V and 7 bases from J, the junction kept 8 bases outside the gene matches. CDR3 sequence reads: CASSARTSGSSNEQFF. The CDR3 nucleotides are TGTGCCAGCAGCGCGAGGACTAGCGGGAGCAGTAATGAGCAGTTCTTC.

CDR3 sequence reads: CASSLGGGTEAFF. The CDR3, as DNA: TGTGCCAGCAGCTTAGGGGGGGGCACTGAAGCTTTCTTT. This chain joins TRBV5-4 and TRBJ1-1, with D tentatively TRBD1 (6 bases). Germline V lookup: CDR1 SGHNT, CDR2 YYREEE (reference sequence). V lost 2 bases to trimming and J lost 4 bases, with 9 bases between them. This CDR3 is built from 13 residues. Looking up the rest from reference TRBV5-4 and TRBJ1-1 gives the full variable domain: ETGVTQSPTHLIKTRGQQVTLRCSSQSGHNTVSWYQQALGQGPQFIFQYYREEENGRGNFPPRFSGLQFPNYSSELNVNALELDDSALYLCASSLGGGTEAFFGQGTRLTVV.

The genes are TRBV7-2 and TRBJ1-5, with 8 nucleotides matching TRBD1. Germline values: CDR1 SGHTA, CDR2 FQGNSA. The junction had 5 bases not matched to a gene; V was cut back by 1 base and J by 3 bases. CDR3 length: 16 residues. The CDR3 region is CASSLVTGATNQPQHF. The CDR3 DNA is TGTGCCAGCAGCTTAGTGACAGGGGCGACCAATCAGCCCCAGCATTTT.